The clone carrying this T cell receptor (beta chain) was observed a handful of times. The data were taken from a study of tumor-infiltrating lymphocytes in localized non-small cell lung cancer. Study information: From each patient, both tumor and uninvolved lung, non-adjacent to tumor, were sampled.

Repertoires were generated with immunoSEQ multiplex PCR, while TCRdb's copy carries only in-frame clones and drops some. The sample has 13,000 to 15,000 clones; around two thirds are singletons. The CDR3 extends over 14 amino acids. The V and J ends lost 7 bases and 2 bases, in that order; junction bases with no gene match: 5. Germline V lookup: CDR1 MDHEN, CDR2 SYDVKM. The sample comprised uninvolved lung tissue not adjacent to the tumor. This chain links TRBV28 with TRBJ1-2; 9 bases agree with TRBD1. The clonotype was recovered from a human donor with non-small cell lung cancer. The CDR3 here is CASTRQGVNYGYTF. As DNA, the CDR3 is TGTGCCAGCACCCGACAGGGGGTGAACTATGGCTACACCTTC.